Given below is one TCR beta chain in context. Its specificity is unknown. This entry comes from a study of shared clonotypes between healthy human individuals. Study conclusions and caveats: The sole specimen, blood, was sampled, and tissue repertoires likely differ.

Libraries were prepared by immunoSEQ multiplex PCR; TCRdb keeps only in-frame clonotypes and omits some of them. The data hold hundreds of thousands of clones, with about 96% observed a single time. V gave up 5 bases and J gave up 5 bases; unmatched junction bases: 10. The germline V gene encodes CDR1 LNHDA and CDR2 SQIVND (reference sequence). CDR3 length: 15 residues. Terminally differentiated effector memory CD45RA+ cells were excluded by CCR7 positive selection of CD45RO-negative cells. This clonotype was sampled from a woman aged 25 to 45 in good health. The sequenced sample was naive CD8+ T cells sorted from blood. This sequence joins TRBV19 and TRBJ1-1, with TRBD1 identical over 8 bases. The chain's CDR3 is CASSELDREGTEAFF. The CDR3 coding sequence is TGTGCCAGTAGTGAGTTGGACAGGGAAGGTACTGAAGCTTTCTTT.